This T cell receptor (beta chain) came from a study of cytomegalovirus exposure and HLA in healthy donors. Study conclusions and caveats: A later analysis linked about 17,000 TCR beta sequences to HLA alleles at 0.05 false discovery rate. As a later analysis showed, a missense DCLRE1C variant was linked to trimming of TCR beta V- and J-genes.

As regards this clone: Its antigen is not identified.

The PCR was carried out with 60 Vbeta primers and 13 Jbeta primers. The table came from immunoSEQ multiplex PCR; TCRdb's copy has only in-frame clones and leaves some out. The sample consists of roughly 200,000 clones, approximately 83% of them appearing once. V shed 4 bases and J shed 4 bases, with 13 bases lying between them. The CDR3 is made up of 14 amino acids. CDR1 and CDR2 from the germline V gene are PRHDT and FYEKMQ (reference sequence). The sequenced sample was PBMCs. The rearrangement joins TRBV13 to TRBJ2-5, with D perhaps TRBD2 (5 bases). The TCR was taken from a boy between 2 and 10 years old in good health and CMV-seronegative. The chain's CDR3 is CASSWPPRVETQYF. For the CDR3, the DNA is TGTGCCAGCAGCTGGCCCCCGAGGGTAGAGACCCAGTACTTC.